This T cell receptor (beta chain) was documented in a study of a mutant IDH1 vaccine in newly diagnosed glioma. Clones were read by immunoSEQ multiplex PCR, and TCRdb kept only the in-frame ones, dropping some. Seen here are about 84,000 clones, approximately 75% observed once, and the top ten hold around 5.3%. Concerning this clone: Antigen: not known.

Indicated time point: week 47, end of study. A single vaccine dose contained 300 ug of mutant IDH1 20-mer peptide, and topical imiquimod was used with it. New WHO grade 3 or 4 astrocytomas that were IDH1-mutant and ATRX-lost occurred in the donors. The germline V gene encodes CDR1 SNHLY and CDR2 FYNNEI. This CDR3 is built from 12 residues. With V trimmed by 6 bases and J by 7 bases, 5 bases remained unmatched. The chain combines TRBV2 with TRBJ1-2; TRBD1 matches 7 bases. The input for sequencing was PBMCs, taken from a glioma patient whose treatment included an IDH1 peptide vaccine. The clonotype comes from a middle-aged man with glioma. The CDR3 is CASRAGTAGYTF. CDR3 in DNA: TGTGCCAGCAGAGCTGGGACAGCTGGCTACACCTTC.